These 14 T cell receptor beta chains were sequenced from one sample in a study of T cell repertoires in aging, cancer and after chemotherapy. Rearranged V-D-J TRB sequences were amplified with a mixed TRB-A/B primer pool. Each CDR3 protein gets one entry after TCRdb re-called the multiplex PCR reads with MiXCR. Among about 270 distinct CDR3 sequences, roughly 30% were seen once, and the ten largest hold roughly 34%. The template was genomic DNA from peripheral blood, not RNA. Sequenced sample: blood. These receptors all stem from a human donor in good health.

This clonotype counts as large. The chain uses TRBV7-6 and TRBJ2-2; 9 bases fit TRBD2. From germline, CDR1 is SGHVS and CDR2 FNYEAQ. The CDR3 loop spans 17 amino acids. Trimming at V came to 0 bases and at J to 6 bases, leaving 8 bases not matched to a gene. As DNA, the CDR3 is TGTGCCAGCAGCTTAGCGCAGAGCGGGGGGCCCCCCGGGGAGCTGTTTTTT. It yields the protein CASSLAQSGGPPGELFF. Full variable domain (remainder filled in from reference TRBV7-6 and TRBJ2-2): GAGVSQSPRYKVTKRGQDVALRCDPISGHVSLYWYRQALGQGPEFLTYFNYEAQQDKSGLPNDRFSAERPEGSISTLTIQRTEQRDSAMYRCASSLAQSGGPPGELFFGEGSRLTVL.

The chain links TRBV6-6 to TRBJ1-3; TRBD1 aligns across 9 bases. There are 17 residues in the CDR3. Trimming removed 5 bases from V and 4 bases from J; junction bases left unmatched: 12. Germline V CDR1 and CDR2: MNHNY, SVGAGI (reference sequence). The CDR3 here is CASSPASGTGFGNTIYF. The CDR3 bases are TGTGCCAGCAGTCCAGCCAGCGGGACAGGGTTCGGAAACACCATATATTTT.

V usage is TRBV28 and J usage is TRBJ2-7; D is perhaps TRBD2 (6 bases). Trimming took off 8 bases at V and 4 bases at J, with 15 bases between the two ends. The CDR3 has 13 residues. Germline V gene sequence: CDR1 MDHEN, CDR2 SYDVKM. CDR3 protein: CASVPGGVYEQYF. Written as DNA, the CDR3 is TGTGCCAGCGTGCCCGGGGGAGTGTACGAGCAGTACTTC.

This clonotype is large by share. The chain carries TRBV20-1 and TRBJ2-1; the match to TRBD2 covers 11 bases. This CDR3 region has 18 residues. Germline assignment: CDR1 DFQATT and CDR2 SNEGSKA (reference sequence). With V trimmed by 2 bases and J by 6 bases, 15 bases remained unmatched. The CDR3 is CSARSLAGGRRGGNEQFF. The CDR3 bases are TGCAGTGCTAGATCGCTAGCGGGGGGCCGCCGAGGGGGCAATGAGCAGTTCTTC.

This clonotype was seen a single time. This sequence joins TRBV19 and TRBJ2-1; TRBD2 matches at 9 bases. The V gene's germline CDR1 is LNHDA and CDR2 SQIVND (reference sequence). V shed 1 base and J 8 bases; nucleotides not matched to a gene: 6. The length of the CDR3 is 15 residues. This CDR3 is CASSIGLAGYDEQFF. The CDR3 DNA follows: TGTGCCAGTAGTATAGGGCTAGCGGGATATGATGAGCAGTTCTTC.

This clonotype is judged hyperexpanded. This chain connects TRBV6-5 to TRBJ1-3, with TRBD1 identical over 8 bases. The J segment lost 4 bases and the V segment lost 8 bases, leaving 7 bases of the junction unmatched. There are 14 residues in the CDR3. CDR1 is MNHEY and CDR2 is SVGAGI in the germline V gene. CDR3: CASGRTGFGNTIYF. CDR3 bases: TGTGCCAGCGGACGGACAGGGTTCGGAAACACCATATATTTT.

The chain recombines TRBV6-2 or TRBV6-3 with TRBJ1-5, with no clear D. This CDR3 has 15 amino acids. Germline V lookup: CDR1 MNHEY, CDR2 SVGEGT. V gave up 2 bases and J gave up 2 bases, with 10 bases separating them. The CDR3 reads CASSYVTGGNQPQHF. DNA of the CDR3: TGTGCCAGCAGTTACGTTACGGGTGGCAATCAGCCCCAGCATTTT.

There are a few counts of this clonotype. V and J are TRBV12-3 or TRBV12-4 and TRBJ2-1; D not certain. CDR3 length: 13 amino acids. Trimming took 1 base from V and 12 from J, leaving 13 bases between them. CDR3: CASSLGGYYGQFF. CDR3 DNA sequence: TGTGCCAGCAGTTTAGGGGGTTATTATGGGCAGTTCTTC.

This clonotype is large by share. The chain uses TRBV12-3 or TRBV12-4 and TRBJ2-1; D gene unclear. This CDR3 spans 15 amino acids. V shed 5 bases and J shed 5 bases, with 16 bases lying between them. The CDR3, as DNA: TGTGCCAGCAGTCCACTCTGGAGACAAGACAATGAGCAGTTCTTC. Its protein is CASSPLWRQDNEQFF.

This clonotype is labeled as large. The gene calls are TRBV6-1 and TRBJ2-7, with 9 bases lining up with TRBD2. This CDR3 is 17 amino acids long. V lost 2 bases, J lost 2 bases, and 10 bases stayed unmatched. CDR1 is MNHNS, CDR2 SASEGT, per germline. This CDR3 is CASSEPLAGLFTYEQYF. The CDR3 DNA reads TGTGCCAGCAGTGAACCTCTAGCGGGACTTTTTACCTACGAGCAGTACTTC.

The chain employs TRBV15 and TRBJ1-6; D is unresolved. In germline, CDR1 is LNHNV, CDR2 YYDKDF (reference sequence). Trimming pared 2 bases from V and 10 bases from J, leaving 6 bases between. The CDR3 spans 12 residues. The CDR3 nucleotides are TGTGCCACCAGCAGATCGGGGTCACCCCTCCACTTT. It translates to CATSRSGSPLHF.

This clonotype is judged hyperexpanded (1% or more). V and J are TRBV29-1 and TRBJ2-1; D perhaps matches TRBD1 (5 bases). The CDR3 loop spans 11 amino acids. CDR1 and CDR2 from the germline V gene are SQVTM and ANQGSEA. V was shortened by 6 bases and J by 9 bases, with 12 bases between the two germline ends. The CDR3 nucleotides read TGCAGCGTCCACTCCCAGGGTGAGCAGTTCTTC. It yields the protein CSVHSQGEQFF.

This clonotype is hyperexpanded (1% or more) by share. The chain is built from TRBV5-6 and TRBJ2-7, with TRBD1 identical over 8 bases. Trimming at V came to 4 bases and at J to 7 bases, leaving 10 bases not matched to a gene. The CDR3 is made up of 14 amino acids. Germline-derived CDR1 and CDR2 are SGHDT and YYEEEE. The CDR3 DNA sequence: TGTGCCAGCAGCGTACGGACAGGGAAGTATGAGCAGTACTTC. The encoded protein is CASSVRTGKYEQYF. The complete variable domain, with remaining parts taken from reference TRBV5-6 and TRBJ2-7, reads DAGVTQSPTHLIKTRGQQVTLRCSPKSGHDTVSWYQQALGQGPQFIFQYYEEEERQRGNFPDRFSGHQFPNYSSELNVNALLLGDSALYLCASSVRTGKYEQYFGPGTRLTVT.

The chain has TRBV6-2 or TRBV6-3 and TRBJ2-7, with D possibly called TRBD1 or TRBD2 (6 bases each). The CDR3 sequence is 16 residues long. Looked up from germline, CDR1 is MNHEY and CDR2 is SVGEGT. Trimming stripped 2 bases from V and 4 bases from J, with 18 bases between. The CDR3 DNA reads as TGTGCCAGCAGTTACGGACTTGGGGGGACACCATACGAGCAGTACTTC. This encodes CASSYGLGGTPYEQYF.